One T cell receptor (beta chain) is described in this entry. The antigen remains unidentified. Other DNA sequences from this sample encode an identical CDR3 as well. This specimen comes from a study of T cell responses to AZD1222 COVID-19 vaccine. The overall study: Second-dose schedules of about 4 or about 12 weeks were combined. Points from the study as a whole: Nearly half of spike-specific TCRs reportedly target variant regions that are unmutated in the B.1.351 and B.1.1.7 variants.

The repertoire was sequenced with immunoSEQ multiplex PCR; TCRdb's copy has only in-frame clones and lacks some. The sample shows around 250,000 clones, about 92% of them seen only once. Germline CDR1 and CDR2: LNHNV and YYDKDF (reference sequence). CDR3 size: 15 residues. V gave up 1 base and J gave up 1 base, with 10 bases separating them. The sample was peripheral blood, taken on day 0 of AZD1222 vaccination. This TCR came from an adult in good health. The chain is built from TRBV15 and TRBJ1-1, with D possibly being TRBD1 (5 bases). The CDR3 loop is CATSRARGTNTEAFF. The CDR3 nucleotides read TGTGCCACCAGCAGAGCGCGGGGCACGAACACTGAAGCTTTCTTT.